Sequencing of this TCR beta chain was carried out in a study of T cells in women clearing cervical HPV infection. On the study more broadly: With HLA typing for only a few women, HLA confounding remains possible.

To note about this clone: The read stops 3 residues short of the end of the CDR3; the missing end is completed from the germline J gene. The sample carries other DNA sequences with the same CDR3.

Sequenced by immunoSEQ multiplex PCR; TCRdb stores in-frame clones only, minus some. The table lists about 33,000 clones. This CDR3 comprises 17 residues. Trimming cost V 6 bases and J 3 bases; bases outside gene matches: 13. Germline CDR1 reads KGHSH; CDR2 reads LQKENI. Sequences were obtained from blood buffy coat. V and J are TRBV18 and TRBJ2-3, with 9 nucleotides matching TRBD2. This TCR derives from a woman aged 18-70 years with a cervical HPV16 infection that either progressed to CIN3+ or cleared (not recorded which). CDR3 DNA (partial): TGTGCCAGCTCCCCCCCCGGCGGGGGGGCCGGGACAGATACG. It codes for CASSPPGGGAGTDT. The full CDR3 protein is CASSPPGGGAGTDTQYF.